Included here is one T cell receptor beta chain sequence, with context. Trimming removed 7 bases at V and 0 bases at J, with 15 bases between. Germline V gene data show CDR1 as MNHNY and CDR2 as SVGAGI (reference sequence). This CDR3 region has 16 residues. In the original workflow: Amplification of reference gene primers was used by the study to estimate nucleated cell counts. Data came from immunoSEQ multiplex PCR; TCRdb stores just in-frame clones and leaves some out. The V and J calls and clone size were taken over from that table, and D and trimming were inferred from the DNA. The table lists tens of thousands of clones, approximately 80% of them singletons, with 18% in the top ten. This specimen comes from a study of blood T cell repertoires in COVID-19.

The material sequenced was peripheral blood. This TCR was recovered from a man aged 70 or older who had recovered from COVID-19. The genes are TRBV6-6 and TRBJ1-4; a weak D match, TRBD1 (6 bases). CDR3 protein: CASTRDTTATNEKLFF. CDR3 coding DNA: TGTGCCAGCACCCGGGACACCACCGCAACTAATGAAAAACTGTTTTTT.